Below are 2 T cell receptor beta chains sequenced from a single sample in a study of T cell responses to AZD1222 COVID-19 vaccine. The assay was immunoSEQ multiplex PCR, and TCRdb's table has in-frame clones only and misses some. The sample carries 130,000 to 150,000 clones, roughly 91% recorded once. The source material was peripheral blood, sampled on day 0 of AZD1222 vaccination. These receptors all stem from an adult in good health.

CDR3 residues: CASSPDGPRANEKLFF. The CDR3 DNA sequence: TGTGCCAGTAGTCCGGATGGGCCCCGGGCTAATGAAAAACTGTTTTTT. This chain links TRBV19 with TRBJ1-4; D gene ambiguous. Between the trimmed V and J ends, which lost 5 bases and 3 bases, there was a span of 16 bases. The CDR3 is 16 amino acids. Per the germline V gene, CDR1 is LNHDA and CDR2 is SQIVND (reference sequence).

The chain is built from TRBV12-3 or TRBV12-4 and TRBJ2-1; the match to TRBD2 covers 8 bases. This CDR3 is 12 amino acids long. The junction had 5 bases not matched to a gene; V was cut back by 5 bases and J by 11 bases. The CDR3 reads CASSLSGGKQFF. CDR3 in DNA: TGTGCCAGCAGTCTCTCGGGGGGGAAGCAGTTCTTC.